Presented here are 13 T cell receptor beta chains from one specimen sequenced in a study of blood T cells in healthy people across ages. PCR was performed a second time for about 7 to 12 cycles using a sample-barcoded 5' primer and a J-beta primer mix. TCRdb used MiXCR to reprocess the 5' RACE reads, holding one entry per CDR3 protein. The sample lists about 1.5 million distinct CDR3 sequences; approximately 38% were seen once. The sequencing sample was made of blood. The receptor source for this set is a woman under 30 in good health.

The chain employs TRBV3-1 and TRBJ2-7, with 10 bases fitting TRBD2. Germline loops: CDR1 LGHDT, CDR2 YNNKEL (reference sequence). This CDR3 comprises 16 residues. J gave up 7 bases and V 6 bases, and 15 bases lay outside the gene matches. CDR3: CASRPGTSEIYNEQYF. The CDR3 region has the DNA TGTGCCAGCAGACCTGGGACTAGCGAGATCTACAATGAGCAGTACTTC.

This chain uses TRBV3-1 with TRBJ2-7; D unresolved. Germline CDR1 is LGHDT and CDR2 is YNNKEL (reference sequence). This CDR3 is built from 13 residues. With 6 bases removed from V and 0 bases from J, the gap between germline ends came to 9 bases. DNA of the CDR3: TGTGCCAGCAGGAACAGAGGCTCCTACGAGCAGTACTTC. Residues: CASRNRGSYEQYF.

The chain uses TRBV7-2 and TRBJ2-4; D possibly matches TRBD1 or TRBD2 (5 bases each). The V and J ends lost 1 base and 3 bases respectively, with 10 bases between them. Germline loops: CDR1 SGHTA, CDR2 FQGNSA. This CDR3 comprises 15 residues. CDR3 DNA sequence: TGTGCCAGCAGCTTAGGGGGGTCCGGCAAAAACATTCAGTACTTC. It translates to CASSLGGSGKNIQYF.

This CDR3 is CASSAPTGSSYEQYF. The DNA of the CDR3 is TGTGCCAGCAGTGCGCCCACAGGGAGCTCCTACGAGCAGTACTTC. This rearrangement joins TRBV25-1 to TRBJ2-7, with D possibly matching TRBD1 (6 bases). Germline loops: CDR1 MGHDK, CDR2 SYGVNS. The V end was cut by 4 bases, the J end by 0 bases, with 13 bases between. The CDR3 length is 15 residues.

This rearrangement joins TRBV25-1 to TRBJ1-2; no reliable D call. Germline V gene lookup returns CDR1 MGHDK and CDR2 SYGVNS. V gave up 0 bases and J gave up 8 bases, with 19 bases separating them. The CDR3 is 16 amino acids. CDR3 amino acids: CASSEYFKPPVEGYTF. The CDR3 coding sequence is TGTGCCAGCAGTGAATACTTTAAACCGCCTGTTGAGGGCTACACCTTC.

The chain links TRBV18 to TRBJ2-1; TRBD1 might be the D (6 bases). V lost 8 bases, J lost 9 bases, and 14 bases lay in between. Germline V CDR1 and CDR2: KGHSH, LQKENI. CDR3 length: 12 residues. As DNA, the CDR3 is TGTGCCAGCGCCCTGATGGACAGTGAGCAGTTCTTC. It translates to CASALMDSEQFF.

The genes are TRBV7-2 and TRBJ2-7, with unresolved D. CDR1 SGHTA and CDR2 FQGNSA come from the germline V gene. The V end was cut by 4 bases, the J end by 0 bases, with 10 bases between. There are 14 residues in the CDR3. The CDR3 spells CASSSTQSSYEQYF. CDR3 nucleotide sequence: TGTGCCAGCAGCTCGACTCAGAGCTCCTACGAGCAGTACTTC.

The sample holds many counts of this clonotype. The genes are TRBV6-6 and TRBJ2-7; 7 bases fit TRBD1. The germline V gene encodes CDR1 MNHNY and CDR2 SVGAGI (reference sequence). The V segment lost 6 bases and the J segment 2 bases; nucleotides outside the gene matches: 7. The CDR3 extends over 14 amino acids. DNA for the CDR3: TGTGCCAGCAGCACCCGGGACAGTACCTACGAGCAGTACTTC. Translation: CASSTRDSTYEQYF.

This chain links TRBV5-1 with TRBJ1-2; D remains ambiguous. CDR3 length: 13 residues. The germline V gene encodes CDR1 SGHRS and CDR2 YFSETQ. The germline V and J ends were trimmed by 0 bases and 8 bases, with 11 bases remaining between them. The CDR3 sequence is CASSLEYRGGYTF. CDR3 in DNA: TGCGCCAGCAGCTTGGAGTACAGAGGGGGCTACACCTTC.

The genes are TRBV6-5 and TRBJ1-6; possible D gene TRBD1, 5 bases. Trimming stripped 0 bases from V and 9 bases from J, with 9 bases between. The CDR3 loop spans 14 amino acids. The germline V gene has CDR1 MNHEY and CDR2 SVGAGI. In DNA, the CDR3 is TGTGCCAGCAGTTACTCCAGGGATGTTTCACCCCTCCACTTT. Translating gives CASSYSRDVSPLHF.

This clonotype was seen more than once but under ten times. V gene TRBV21-1 combines with J gene TRBJ2-3. TRBV21-1 is described as a pseudogene. The CDR3 runs to 21 residues. The DNA for the CDR3 is TGTGCCAGCAAAAAAGCTGCTCTGGTCGTCGGACCGCGAATCCGCACAGATACGCAGTATTTT. Protein: CASKKAALVVGPRIRTDTQYF.

The chain links TRBV6-5 to TRBJ1-2, with 7 nucleotides matching TRBD1. Germline loops: CDR1 MNHEY, CDR2 SVGAGI. There are 15 residues in the CDR3. The V and J ends lost 2 bases and 2 bases, in that order; junction bases with no gene match: 5. This CDR3 reads CASSYQAQGNYGYTF. CDR3 in DNA: TGTGCCAGCAGTTACCAGGCACAGGGGAACTATGGCTACACCTTC.

The CDR3 is CASSPLGFRDNSPLHF. In DNA, the CDR3 is TGTGCCAGCAGCCCTTTGGGGTTCAGGGATAATTCACCCCTCCACTTT. The chain has TRBV28 and TRBJ1-6; perhaps TRBD1 as D (5 bases). The CDR3 loop spans 16 amino acids. Per the germline V gene, CDR1 is MDHEN and CDR2 is SYDVKM. V shed 6 bases and J shed 5 bases, with 17 bases lying between them.